Here is one T cell receptor beta chain with its context. Antigen unknown. Time point here: week 5, during vaccination. With topical imiquimod, each dose of the vaccine consisted of 300 ug of mutant IDH1 20-mer peptide. The CDR3 is 13 amino acids. With 9 bases clipped from V and 7 bases from J, the junction kept 8 bases outside the gene matches. Germline V gene data show CDR1 as SGHVS and CDR2 as FQNEAQ. Repertoires were generated with immunoSEQ multiplex PCR, while TCRdb's copy carries only in-frame clones and drops some. The table has 56,000 or so clones, around 80% seen once. The data were taken from a study of a mutant IDH1 vaccine in newly diagnosed glioma. The overall study: Vaccine administration was initiated 4-6 weeks following radiotherapy alone, or with temozolomide cycles.

The chain recombines TRBV7-8 with TRBJ1-5; 8 bases match TRBD1. The material was PBMCs, obtained from a glioma patient whose treatment included an IDH1 peptide vaccine. The receptor comes from a woman aged 40 to 49 with glioma. CDR3 amino acids: CASSTGARQPQHF. The DNA of the CDR3 is TGTGCCAGTTCGACAGGGGCTCGCCAGCCCCAGCATTTT.